This entry features one T cell receptor (beta chain) sequence. Germline values: CDR1 MNHNY, CDR2 SVGAGI (reference sequence). CDR3 length: 16 amino acids. V gave up 2 bases and J gave up 2 bases, with 12 bases separating them. The sample belongs to a study of blood T cell repertoires in COVID-19. Profiling relied on immunoSEQ multiplex PCR, and the TCRdb table lists in-frame clones only, not all of them. Here the sample spans fewer than 40,000 clones, about 88% being singletons. The TCR originated in a woman older than 75 with active or convalescent COVID-19. This chain connects TRBV6-6 to TRBJ2-2; weak D call: TRBD1 (6 bases). The sample consisted of peripheral blood. CDR3 nucleotide sequence: TGTGCCAGCAGTTACCCGGTGGGACACAACACCGGGGAGCTGTTTTTT. Its protein is CASSYPVGHNTGELFF.